This T cell receptor (beta chain) was captured in a study of early T cells in non-severe SARS-CoV-2 infection. Trimming stripped 0 bases from V and 6 bases from J, with 13 bases between. Germline CDR1 is LGHDT and CDR2 is YNNKEL (reference sequence). CDR3 length: 15 residues. TCRdb re-analysed the 5' RACE reads in MiXCR, keeping a single row per CDR3 protein. The sample carries 68,000 or so distinct CDR3 sequences, 9% to 15% recorded once. This clonotype was seen many times. This receptor was obtained from an adult who was a healthcare worker with PCR-confirmed SARS-CoV-2 infection or an uninfected control (not recorded which). Specimen: whole blood. The chain joins TRBV3-1 to TRBJ2-3; D remains ambiguous. CDR3 DNA: TGTGCCAGCAGCCAAGATCAGGTCCCTATGGATACGCAGTATTTT. This sequence encodes CASSQDQVPMDTQYF.